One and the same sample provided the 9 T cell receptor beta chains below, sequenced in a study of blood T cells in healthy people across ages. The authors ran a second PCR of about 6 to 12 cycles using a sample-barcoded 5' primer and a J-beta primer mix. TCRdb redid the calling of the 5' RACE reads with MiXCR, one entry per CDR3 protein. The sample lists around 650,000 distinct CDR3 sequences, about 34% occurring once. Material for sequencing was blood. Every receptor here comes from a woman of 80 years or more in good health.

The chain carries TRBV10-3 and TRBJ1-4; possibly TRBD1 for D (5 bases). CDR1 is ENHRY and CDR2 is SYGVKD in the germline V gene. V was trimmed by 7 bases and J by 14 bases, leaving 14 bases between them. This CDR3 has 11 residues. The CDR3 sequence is CAIKGEAGLFF. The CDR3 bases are TGTGCCATCAAAGGGGAAGCGGGGCTGTTTTTT.

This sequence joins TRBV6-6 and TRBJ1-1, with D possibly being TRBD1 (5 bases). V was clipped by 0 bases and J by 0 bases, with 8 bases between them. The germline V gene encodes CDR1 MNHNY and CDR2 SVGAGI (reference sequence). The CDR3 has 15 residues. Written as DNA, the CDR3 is TGTGCCAGCAGTTACTCTCGGGGGGTGAACACTGAAGCTTTCTTT. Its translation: CASSYSRGVNTEAFF.

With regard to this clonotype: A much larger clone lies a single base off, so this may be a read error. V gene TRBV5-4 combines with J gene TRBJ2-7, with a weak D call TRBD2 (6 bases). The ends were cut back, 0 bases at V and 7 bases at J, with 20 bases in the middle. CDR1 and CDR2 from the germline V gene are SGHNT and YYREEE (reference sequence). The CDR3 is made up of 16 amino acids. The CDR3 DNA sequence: TGTGCCAGCAGCTTGGGGCTAGGCGGGGCCTACAATGAGCAGTACTTC. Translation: CASSLGLGGAYNEQYF.

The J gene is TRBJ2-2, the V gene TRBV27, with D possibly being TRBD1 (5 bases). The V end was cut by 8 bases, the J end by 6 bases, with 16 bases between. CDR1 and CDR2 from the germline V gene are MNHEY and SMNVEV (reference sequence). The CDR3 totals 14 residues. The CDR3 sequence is CASGATRSAGELFF. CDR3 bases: TGTGCCAGCGGGGCGACGAGATCCGCCGGGGAGCTGTTTTTT.

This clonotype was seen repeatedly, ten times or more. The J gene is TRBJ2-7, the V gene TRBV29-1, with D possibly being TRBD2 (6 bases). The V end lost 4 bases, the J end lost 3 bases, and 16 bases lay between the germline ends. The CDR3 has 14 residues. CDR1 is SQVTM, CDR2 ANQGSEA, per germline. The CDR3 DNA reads TGCAGCGTTGGGTCGGGGGATTGGGGCTACGAGCAGTACTTC. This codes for CSVGSGDWGYEQYF.

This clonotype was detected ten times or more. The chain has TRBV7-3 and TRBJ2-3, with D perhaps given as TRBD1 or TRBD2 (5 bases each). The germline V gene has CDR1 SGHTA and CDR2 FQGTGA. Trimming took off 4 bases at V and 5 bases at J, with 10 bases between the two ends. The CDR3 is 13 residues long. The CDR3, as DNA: TGTGCCAGCAGCTCAGGTGGGGGAGATACGCAGTATTTT. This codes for CASSSGGGDTQYF.

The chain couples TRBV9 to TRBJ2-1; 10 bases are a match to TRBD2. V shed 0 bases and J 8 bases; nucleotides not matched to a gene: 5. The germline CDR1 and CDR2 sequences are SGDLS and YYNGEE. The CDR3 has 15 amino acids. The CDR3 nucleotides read TGTGCCAGCAGCGTAGAACTAGCGGGAATACATGAGCAGTTCTTC. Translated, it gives CASSVELAGIHEQFF. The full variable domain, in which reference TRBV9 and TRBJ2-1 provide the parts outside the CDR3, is DSGVTQTPKHLITATGQRVTLRCSPRSGDLSVYWYQQSLDQGLQFLIQYYNGEERAKGNILERFSAQQFPDLHSELNLSSLELGDSALYFCASSVELAGIHEQFFGPGTRLTVL.

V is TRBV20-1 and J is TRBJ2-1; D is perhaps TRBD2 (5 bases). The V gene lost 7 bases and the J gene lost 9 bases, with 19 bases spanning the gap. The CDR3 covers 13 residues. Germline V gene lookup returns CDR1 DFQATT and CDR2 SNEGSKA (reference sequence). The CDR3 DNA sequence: TGCAGTGTTTACGTGACGGAGCGGACTGAGCAGTTCTTC. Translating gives CSVYVTERTEQFF.

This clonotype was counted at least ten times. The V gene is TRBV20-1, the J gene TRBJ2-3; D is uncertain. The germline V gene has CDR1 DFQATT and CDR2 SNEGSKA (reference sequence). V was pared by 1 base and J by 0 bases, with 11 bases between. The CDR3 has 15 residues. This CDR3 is CSARAPATSTDTQYF. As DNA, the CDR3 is TGCAGTGCTAGAGCGCCAGCGACTAGCACAGATACGCAGTATTTT.